Included here is one TCR beta chain sequence, with context. Its matching antigen is unknown. This sample is drawn from a study of cytomegalovirus exposure and HLA in healthy donors. Study-wide findings and caveats: V- and J-gene trimming in TCR beta was tied to a missense DCLRE1C variant by an analysis performed later. A cluster of highly shared sequence variants was likely a sequencing artifact. In a later analysis, specific HLA alleles were associated with around 17,000 TCR beta sequences at a 0.05 false discovery rate.

Primers: 60 Vbeta forward and 13 Jbeta reverse. How the authors handled the data: Later work found 65 million to 85 million unique TCR beta chains, with roughly 11 million shared. Method: immunoSEQ multiplex PCR; TCRdb's copy keeps in-frame clones and lacks some. The V and J calls and the clone size are those of that table, but D and trimming were determined from the DNA. The sample shows 150,000 to 200,000 clones, around 81% of them seen only once. The sample taken for sequencing was PBMCs. This sequence was found in a man under 40 in good health and CMV-seronegative.

Here the CDR3 DNA reads TGCGCCAGCAGTCATCCGGGACAGGGGGATAGCGAGCAGTACTTC. Translation: CASSHPGQGDSEQYF. The gene calls are TRBV23-1 and TRBJ2-7, with 11 nucleotides matching TRBD1. TRBV23-1 is given ORF status, its function remaining uncertain. V lost 3 bases, J lost 6 bases, and 7 bases stayed unmatched. The CDR3 has 15 residues.